This section outlines one T cell receptor (beta chain) sequence together with its context. These data come from a study of blood T cell repertoires in COVID-19. Study background: The origin of the acute and convalescent COVID-19 samples was the United States, Italy and Spain.

In the study's own analysis: Amplification of reference gene primers provided the estimated nucleated cell counts. Assay used: immunoSEQ multiplex PCR; TCRdb lists only in-frame clones, some missing. D and trimming come from the DNA, and the V and J calls and clone size come from that table. The sample includes around 130,000 clones, 84% of them seen just once. Sequencing was done on a sample of peripheral blood. This clonotype was sampled from a man in his sixties with acute or convalescent COVID-19.

CDR3 sequence reads: CASSLTRGNTIYF. The CDR3 coding sequence is TGTGCCAGCAGTTTAACCAGGGGAAACACCATATATTTT. The chain joins TRBV27 to TRBJ1-3; D gene uncertain. The V end lost 2 bases, the J end lost 4 bases, and 6 bases lay between the germline ends. The CDR3 spans 13 residues. CDR1 is MNHEY and CDR2 is SMNVEV in the germline V gene (reference sequence).